A single sample is the source of the 24 T cell receptor beta chains below, sequenced in a study of cytomegalovirus exposure and HLA in healthy donors. The PCR used 60 Vbeta and 13 Jbeta primers. The assay was immunoSEQ multiplex PCR, and TCRdb's table has in-frame clones only and misses some. The sample lists approximately 120,000 clones, roughly 83% occurring once. The sample comprised PBMCs. These TCRs come from a man in his late teens or twenties in good health and CMV-seropositive.

This rearrangement joins TRBV5-6 to TRBJ1-5, with 10 bases lining up with TRBD1. Germline V gene sequence: CDR1 SGHDT, CDR2 YYEEEE. V was pared by 3 bases and J by 4 bases, with 4 bases of the junction left unmatched. CDR3 length: 15 residues. The DNA for the CDR3 is TGTGCCAGCAGCTCCGGGACAGGGGAGAATCAGCCCCAGCATTTT. It encodes CASSSGTGENQPQHF.

There are a few counts of this clone. This chain connects TRBV11-2 to TRBJ2-7, with 8 bases aligning to TRBD1. Germline-derived CDR1 and CDR2 are SGHAT and FQNNGV. The CDR3 is 15 amino acids. The V and J ends lost 0 bases and 3 bases, in that order; junction bases with no gene match: 4. The CDR3, as DNA: TGTGCCAGCAGCTTAGACGCAGGGGGCATCTACGAGCAGTACTTC. The encoded protein is CASSLDAGGIYEQYF.

The chain carries TRBV27 and TRBJ2-1; 16 nucleotides match TRBD2. Germline CDR1 and CDR2: MNHEY and SMNVEV (reference sequence). The V gene end was trimmed by 5 bases and the J gene end by 7 bases; junction bases not matched to a gene: 8. CDR3 length: 17 residues. The CDR3 loop is CASSMGLAGGYWNEQFF. CDR3 in DNA: TGTGCCAGCAGTATGGGACTAGCGGGGGGGTATTGGAATGAGCAGTTCTTC.

The genes are TRBV2 and TRBJ1-3; maybe TRBD1 (5 bases). The CDR3 covers 14 residues. Trimming cost V 4 bases and J 2 bases, with 9 bases left between them. Germline V gives CDR1 SNHLY, CDR2 FYNNEI. The CDR3 loop reads CASSGQFPGNTIYF. DNA of the CDR3: TGTGCCAGCAGTGGACAGTTTCCTGGAAACACCATATATTTT. Full variable domain (rest looked up from reference TRBV2 and TRBJ1-3): EPEVTQTPSHQVTQMGQEVILRCVPISNHLYFYWYRQILGQKVEFLVSFYNNEISEKSEIFDDQFSVERPDGSNFTLKIRSTKLEDSAMYFCASSGQFPGNTIYFGEGSWLTVV.

The V call is TRBV5-4, the J call TRBJ2-7; 10 bases fit TRBD1. The CDR3 runs to 14 residues. Germline trimming cut 4 bases from V and 4 bases from J; bases unmatched to any gene: 5. Germline CDR1 and CDR2: SGHNT and YYREEE (reference sequence). The chain's CDR3 is CASSIGQGGYEQYF. Here the CDR3 DNA reads TGTGCCAGCAGCATAGGACAGGGGGGTTACGAGCAGTACTTC. Full variable domain (missing parts from reference TRBV5-4 and TRBJ2-7): ETGVTQSPTHLIKTRGQQVTLRCSSQSGHNTVSWYQQALGQGPQFIFQYYREEENGRGNFPPRFSGLQFPNYSSELNVNALELDDSALYLCASSIGQGGYEQYFGPGTRLTVT.

The chain recombines TRBV29-1 with TRBJ1-2; 7 bases match TRBD1. CDR3 length: 13 residues. Germline CDR1 SQVTM, CDR2 ANQGSEA. V dropped 4 bases and J dropped 1; count of bases not matched to a gene: 3. CDR3 region: CSVAGQHNYGYTF. The CDR3 nucleotides are TGCAGCGTTGCGGGACAGCATAACTATGGCTACACCTTC.

This clone was counted once. The genes are TRBV10-1 and TRBJ2-7, with 8 bases matching TRBD2. The CDR3 consists of 13 residues. J was trimmed by 5 bases and V by 2 bases; bases with no gene match: 2. Germline V gene sequence: CDR1 WNHNN, CDR2 SYGVQD (reference sequence). The CDR3 sequence: CASSEGLANEQYF. CDR3 coding DNA: TGCGCCAGCAGTGAGGGACTAGCTAACGAGCAGTACTTC.

The V call is TRBV7-9, the J call TRBJ2-7; a possible D gene is TRBD1 (7 bases). The CDR3 covers 12 residues. The germline CDR1 and CDR2 sequences are SEHNR and FQNEAQ (reference sequence). In DNA, the CDR3 is TGTTCCGTTCAGGGGGGACGCGGCGAGCAGTACTTC. It codes for CSVQGGRGEQYF.

CDR3 nucleotides: TGTGCCTGGAGTCCCGGGACAGGACCCTCTGGCAAAAACATTCAGTACTTC. It codes for CAWSPGTGPSGKNIQYF. The V gene is TRBV30, the J gene TRBJ2-4, with 8 positions matching TRBD1. The CDR3 covers 17 residues. The V gene end was trimmed by 2 bases and the J gene end by 3 bases; junction bases not matched to a gene: 12. Germline loops: CDR1 GTSNPN, CDR2 SVGIG (reference sequence).

The CDR3 region has the DNA TGTGCCAGTAAGATGACAGCCTTAAATGGCTACACCTTC. This encodes CASKMTALNGYTF. The J gene is TRBJ1-2, the V gene TRBV19; tentatively, D is TRBD1 (5 bases). Germline values: CDR1 LNHDA, CDR2 SQIVND (reference sequence). This CDR3 comprises 13 residues. The V gene lost 7 bases and the J gene lost 6 bases, with 15 bases spanning the gap.

The V gene is TRBV5-1, the J gene TRBJ1-1, with 7 bases identical to TRBD1. CDR3 length: 16 residues. V dropped 0 bases and J dropped 5; count of bases not matched to a gene: 10. Germline-derived CDR1 and CDR2 are SGHRS and YFSETQ. CDR3 loop: CASSLGSGGGWTEAFF. DNA for the CDR3: TGCGCCAGCAGCTTGGGATCAGGGGGTGGGTGGACTGAAGCTTTCTTT.

The chain carries TRBV6-5 and TRBJ1-1; weak D call: TRBD1 (6 bases). Looked up from germline, CDR1 is MNHEY and CDR2 is SVGAGI. The CDR3 runs 15 residues. The V end was cut by 4 bases, the J end by 0 bases, with 12 bases between. The CDR3 here is CASSLTGFLNTEAFF. The DNA of the CDR3 is TGTGCCAGCAGTTTAACAGGGTTTTTGAACACTGAAGCTTTCTTT.

The table lists this clone with a few counts. The J gene is TRBJ1-1, the V gene TRBV27; TRBD1 aligns across 9 bases. With 1 base clipped from V and 3 bases from J, the junction kept 3 bases outside the gene matches. This CDR3 comprises 15 residues. Germline CDR1 and CDR2: MNHEY and SMNVEV (reference sequence). The CDR3 nucleotides read TGTGCCAGCAGTTTATTGGGACAGGGTTACACTGAAGCTTTCTTT. As protein: CASSLLGQGYTEAFF.

The J gene is TRBJ1-3, the V gene TRBV6-5; D not resolved. V lost 7 bases, J lost 2 bases, and 15 bases lay in between. The CDR3 sequence is 15 residues long. Germline V gene lookup returns CDR1 MNHEY and CDR2 SVGAGI. In DNA form, the CDR3 reads TGTGCCAGCAAGGTCACAGATCGAACTGGAAACACCATATATTTT. It translates to CASKVTDRTGNTIYF.

The chain has TRBV10-3 and TRBJ2-7, with a weak D call TRBD2 (6 bases). CDR1 is ENHRY and CDR2 is SYGVKD in the germline V gene. This CDR3 is 14 amino acids long. V dropped 7 bases and J dropped 5 bases, with 18 bases sitting between them. The CDR3 loop is CAIMGSGVWDEQYF. The CDR3 DNA is TGTGCCATCATGGGGTCGGGGGTTTGGGACGAGCAGTACTTC.

V usage is TRBV18 and J usage is TRBJ1-2; 7 bases align to TRBD1. V shed 9 bases and J 0 bases; nucleotides not matched to a gene: 10. The germline V gene encodes CDR1 KGHSH and CDR2 LQKENI. This CDR3 has 15 amino acids. CDR3 amino acids: CASSRQGTSNYGYTF. CDR3 coding DNA: TGTGCCAGTTCCAGACAGGGCACATCTAACTATGGCTACACCTTC. The variable domain in full, with the rest retrieved from reference TRBV18 and TRBJ1-2, is NAGVMQNPRHLVRRRGQEARLRCSPMKGHSHVYWYRQLPEEGLKFMVYLQKENIIDESGMPKERFSAEFPKEGPSILRIQQVVRGDSAAYFCASSRQGTSNYGYTFGSGTRLTVV.

The chain combines TRBV6-5 with TRBJ1-2; possible D gene TRBD1, 5 bases. CDR3 length: 13 amino acids. The germline V gene encodes CDR1 MNHEY and CDR2 SVGAGI. The V end was cut by 8 bases, the J end by 1 base, with 11 bases between. Here the CDR3 reads CASRPGFNYGYTF. The CDR3 nucleotides read TGTGCCAGCCGCCCAGGGTTTAACTATGGCTACACCTTC.

This chain connects TRBV9 to TRBJ2-2; tentatively, D is TRBD2 (6 bases). The CDR3 is made up of 18 amino acids. Trimming took 0 bases from V and 4 from J, leaving 19 bases between them. Germline CDR1 and CDR2: SGDLS and YYNGEE. The CDR3 sequence is CASSVEVLAYSGTGELFF. CDR3 bases: TGTGCCAGCAGCGTAGAGGTACTAGCATACTCCGGCACCGGGGAGCTGTTTTTT.

The chain links TRBV5-6 to TRBJ1-4; D perhaps matches TRBD1 (5 bases). The V end lost 4 bases, the J end lost 4 bases, and 20 bases lay between the germline ends. This CDR3 contains 17 residues. From germline, CDR1 is SGHDT and CDR2 YYEEEE. CDR3 residues: CASSRLLELGRNEKLFF. CDR3 nucleotides: TGTGCCAGCAGCCGCCTGCTCGAGTTGGGGCGTAATGAAAAACTGTTTTTT.

The V call is TRBV12-5, the J call TRBJ1-3; 7 nucleotides align to TRBD1. The ends lost 7 bases at V and 4 bases at J; junction bases unmatched: 4. Per the germline V gene, CDR1 is LGHNT and CDR2 is FRNRAP. This CDR3 spans 13 amino acids. CDR3 nucleotides: TGTGCTAGTGCCCAGGGACAGGGAAACACCATATATTTT. Translating it yields CASAQGQGNTIYF.

V usage is TRBV19 and J usage is TRBJ1-2, with 8 bases identical to TRBD1. V lost 5 bases to trimming and J lost 5 bases; unmatched junction nucleotides: 16. The CDR3 is made up of 17 amino acids. Germline CDR1 LNHDA, CDR2 SQIVND (reference sequence). The CDR3 bases are TGTGCCAGTAGTCCTTCCTTCGGACAGGGACGATTTTATGGCTACACCTTC. Encoded protein: CASSPSFGQGRFYGYTF.

The sample holds a few counts of this clone. The rearrangement joins TRBV6-1 to TRBJ2-7, with 10 bases lining up with TRBD1. Looked up from germline, CDR1 is MNHNS and CDR2 is SASEGT. CDR3 size: 14 residues. V shed 8 bases, J shed 5 bases, and the junction held 9 bases outside the gene matches. The CDR3: CASGHGQGGDEQYF. CDR3 DNA sequence: TGTGCCAGCGGACACGGACAGGGGGGCGACGAGCAGTACTTC.

The genes are TRBV27 and TRBJ1-6; maybe TRBD1 (6 bases). The CDR3 consists of 13 residues. Germline CDR1 MNHEY, CDR2 SMNVEV (reference sequence). Deletions cut 7 bases from V and 10 bases from J, with 14 bases between. The CDR3 spells CASMRGANSPLHF. In DNA form, the CDR3 reads TGTGCCAGCATGCGGGGGGCGAACTCACCCCTCCACTTT.

This chain connects TRBV19 to TRBJ1-1; no definite D call. V lost 11 bases and J 2 bases, leaving 9 bases between the germline ends. Germline values: CDR1 LNHDA, CDR2 SQIVND (reference sequence). CDR3 length: 11 residues. In DNA form, the CDR3 reads TGTGCCGTCCGGGTAAACACTGAAGCTTTCTTT. Residues: CAVRVNTEAFF.